The sequence of this T cell receptor (beta chain) was determined in a study of blood T cell repertoires in COVID-19. Study as a whole: Acute and convalescent COVID-19 samples came from the United States, Italy and Spain. The cDNA or gDNA used as material had been derived from T cells, B-cell-depleted T cells, or PBMCs.

Cohort assignment relied on participant-reported clinical history. In the original workflow: Researchers report that nucleated cell counts were estimated from reference gene primer amplification. TCRdb keeps only in-frame clones here, not all; method: immunoSEQ multiplex PCR. V and J calls plus clone size are reproduced from that table; the DNA served to infer D and trimming. The sample shows 160,000 or so clones, roughly 87% of them seen only once. This sequence was found in a human donor with acute COVID-19. The donor label of this sample is uncertain. Sequencing input: PBMCs or T cells enriched from blood (not recorded which).

CDR3 sequence (DNA): TGTGCCAGCAGCAAACTTCCCCAGCGGGGGGGAATGGATACGCAGTATTTT. Translating it yields CASSKLPQRGGMDTQYF. The V and J genes are TRBV21-1 and TRBJ2-3; the table gives TRBD2 as D, unverified against the DNA. TRBV21-1 is a recognized pseudogene. The CDR3 extends over 17 amino acids.